These 14 T cell receptor beta chains were sequenced from one sample in a study of cytomegalovirus exposure and HLA in healthy donors. PCR primers comprised 60 Vbeta and 13 Jbeta primers. The data were produced by immunoSEQ multiplex PCR, yet TCRdb's version contains in-frame clones alone and is incomplete. This table holds 150,000 to 200,000 clones, roughly 73% found once. The sample was PBMCs. These receptors originate from a woman in her 40s in good health and CMV-seropositive.

The chain joins TRBV5-1 to TRBJ2-5; perhaps TRBD1 as D (6 bases). The J call may be faulty, since TRBJ2-7 better matches the DNA end. CDR3 length: 13 residues. CDR1 is SGHRS and CDR2 is YFSETQ in the germline V gene. The CDR3 reads CASSATGSNEQYF. Here the CDR3 DNA reads TGCGCCAGCAGCGCAACAGGGTCGAACGAGCAGTACTTC.

This chain connects TRBV7-9 to TRBJ2-7; D call uncertain. Per the germline V gene, CDR1 is SEHNR and CDR2 is FQNEAQ (reference sequence). Trimming took 4 bases from V and 2 from J, leaving 12 bases between them. The CDR3 totals 14 residues. Here the CDR3 DNA reads TGTGCCAGCAGCTCTCCCTCTTCCGCCTACGAGCAGTACTTC. Protein product: CASSSPSSAYEQYF.

The rearrangement joins TRBV29-1 to TRBJ2-2; 12 nucleotides match TRBD1. The ends lost 8 bases at V and 6 bases at J; junction bases unmatched: 13. CDR3 length: 16 residues. CDR1 and CDR2 from the germline V gene are SQVTM and ANQGSEA. The CDR3 protein is CSTKEGQGAVAGELFF. CDR3 in DNA: TGCAGCACCAAAGAGGGACAGGGGGCAGTAGCCGGGGAGCTGTTTTTT.

The chain links TRBV6-1 to TRBJ1-3, with 7 bases aligning to TRBD1. The V gene's germline CDR1 is MNHNS and CDR2 SASEGT. Unmatched junction bases numbered 4, after V lost 6 bases and J lost 2 bases. This CDR3 contains 14 residues. CDR3 sequence (DNA): TGTGCCAGCAGCCTCAGGGGGGCTGGAAACACCATATATTTT. The encoded protein is CASSLRGAGNTIYF.

The J gene is TRBJ1-3, the V gene TRBV9; D is unclear. CDR3 length equals 13 residues. V was cut by 0 bases and J by 7 bases, with 8 bases left in between. Germline assignment: CDR1 SGDLS and CDR2 YYNGEE. In DNA form, the CDR3 reads TGTGCCAGCAGCGTAGGATCGGGGAACACCATATATTTT. Translating it yields CASSVGSGNTIYF.

This clone was picked up one time. V and J are TRBV7-6 and TRBJ2-2; TRBD2 aligns across 12 bases. The germline V gene encodes CDR1 SGHVS and CDR2 FNYEAQ. With V trimmed by 3 bases and J by 6 bases, 17 bases remained unmatched. CDR3 length: 20 amino acids. The CDR3 reads CASSFHRTSGIAGPPGELFF. The CDR3 nucleotides read TGTGCCAGCAGCTTCCATAGGACTAGCGGGATCGCGGGACCGCCCGGGGAGCTGTTTTTT.

V usage is TRBV19 and J usage is TRBJ2-6; 9 bases are shared with TRBD1. The length of the CDR3 is 17 residues. The germline V gene encodes CDR1 LNHDA and CDR2 SQIVND (reference sequence). V trimming: 3 bases; J trimming: 4 bases; junction bases outside the gene matches: 7. CDR3: CASSIRTGGSGANVLTF. The CDR3 DNA sequence: TGTGCCAGTAGTATCCGTACAGGGGGCTCCGGGGCCAACGTCCTGACTTTC.

The rearrangement uses TRBV10-2 and TRBJ2-7; 10 bases agree with TRBD2. The CDR3 length is 14 residues. The J segment lost 5 bases and the V segment lost 7 bases, leaving 8 bases of the junction unmatched. The germline V gene has CDR1 WSHSY and CDR2 SAAADI. The CDR3 DNA follows: TGCGCCAGCACTCGTGCTGGACTAGCGGACGAGCAGTACTTC. Translating gives CASTRAGLADEQYF.

This clone was detected a few times. The rearrangement links TRBV11-2 to TRBJ1-1, with a possible D match to TRBD1 (5 bases). The CDR3 runs to 13 residues. The V gene lost 5 bases and the J gene lost 1 base, with 8 bases spanning the gap. The germline gives CDR1 SGHAT, CDR2 FQNNGV. In DNA, the CDR3 is TGTGCCAGCAGCCCTACAGGGAACACTGAAGCTTTCTTT. The encoded protein is CASSPTGNTEAFF.

The CDR3 loop reads CASSRTEDSFLYEQYF. Here the CDR3 DNA reads TGTGCCAGCAGTCGTACGGAGGACTCTTTTCTCTACGAGCAGTACTTC. The chain combines TRBV2 with TRBJ2-7; maybe TRBD2 (5 bases). Germline lookup yields CDR1 SNHLY and CDR2 FYNNEI. The CDR3 is 16 residues long. The germline V and J ends were trimmed by 5 bases and 3 bases, with 20 bases remaining between them.

V and J are TRBV18 and TRBJ2-3; a weak D match, TRBD2 (5 bases). Germline CDR1 and CDR2: KGHSH and LQKENI. Deletions cut 6 bases from V and 4 bases from J, with 11 bases between. CDR3 length: 13 amino acids. CDR3 DNA sequence: TGTGCCAGCTCCCCCGGGGTCCCAGATACGCAGTATTTT. Amino acids: CASSPGVPDTQYF.

The chain uses TRBV5-4 and TRBJ2-7; 8 bases map to TRBD1. Per germline, CDR1 SGHNT and CDR2 YYREEE (reference sequence). V lost 4 bases to trimming and J lost 0 bases; unmatched junction nucleotides: 9. This CDR3 has 16 amino acids. The CDR3 region is CASSTGGRRSSYEQYF. DNA of the CDR3: TGTGCCAGCAGCACAGGGGGACGGCGGAGCTCCTACGAGCAGTACTTC.

The CDR3 protein is CASSQDSSETQYF. Written as DNA, the CDR3 is TGTGCCAGCAGCCAAGATTCTAGCGAGACCCAGTACTTC. V is TRBV4-2 and J is TRBJ2-5, with D maybe TRBD2 (5 bases). V was shortened by 0 bases and J by 5 bases, with 7 bases between the two germline ends. The CDR3 is 13 amino acids. Germline V gives CDR1 LGHNA, CDR2 YNFKEQ.

The CDR3 here is CASTTGGVGELFF. The CDR3 DNA reads as TGTGCCAGCACGACAGGGGGTGTCGGGGAGCTGTTTTTT. The rearrangement uses TRBV27 and TRBJ2-2; TRBD1 aligns across 9 bases. V was pared by 7 bases and J by 7 bases, with 4 bases of the junction left unmatched. CDR3 length: 13 amino acids. Germline V gene sequence: CDR1 MNHEY, CDR2 SMNVEV (reference sequence).